This T cell receptor beta chain was sequenced for a study of blood T cell repertoires in COVID-19. Here immunoSEQ multiplex PCR was the method, and the copy in TCRdb shows in-frame clones only, minus some. The sample carries over 95,000 clones, 80% to 90% recorded once. The CDR3 sequence is 15 residues long. From germline, CDR1 is LNHDA and CDR2 SQIVND (reference sequence). V shed 9 bases and J shed 0 bases, with 16 bases lying between them. The V and J genes are TRBV19 and TRBJ2-3; D may be TRBD2 (5 bases). The source of this sequence is a human donor with acute or convalescent COVID-19. The donor label of this sample is uncertain. The sample comprised peripheral blood. The chain's CDR3 is CASQTSATSTDTQYF. CDR3 sequence (DNA): TGTGCCAGCCAAACTAGTGCTACTAGCACAGATACGCAGTATTTT.